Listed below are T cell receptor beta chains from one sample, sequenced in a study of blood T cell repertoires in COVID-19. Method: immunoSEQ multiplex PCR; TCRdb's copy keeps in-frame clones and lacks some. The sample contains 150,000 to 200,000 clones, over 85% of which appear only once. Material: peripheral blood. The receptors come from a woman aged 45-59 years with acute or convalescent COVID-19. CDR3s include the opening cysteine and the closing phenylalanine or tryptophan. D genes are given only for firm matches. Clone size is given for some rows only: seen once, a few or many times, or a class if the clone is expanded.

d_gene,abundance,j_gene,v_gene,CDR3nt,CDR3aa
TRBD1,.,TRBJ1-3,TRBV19,TGTGCCAGCGTTGGACAGGGGAAGACGAACACCATATATTTT,CASVGQGKTNTIYF
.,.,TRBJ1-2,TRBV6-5,TGTGCCAGCAGCCTGTCCAGGGATTACTATGGCTACACCTTC,CASSLSRDYYGYTF
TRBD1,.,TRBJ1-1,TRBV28,TGTGCCAGCATTCCGGGACAGGGGGGTGAAGCTTTCTTT,CASIPGQGGEAFF
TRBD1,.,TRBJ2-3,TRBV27,TGTGCCAGCAGTTCCCGGACAGGATTCACAGATACGCAGTATTTT,CASSSRTGFTDTQYF
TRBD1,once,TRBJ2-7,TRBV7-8,TGTGCCAGCAGCCCTACGAGGACAGGGTCCTACGAGCAGTACTTC,CASSPTRTGSYEQYF
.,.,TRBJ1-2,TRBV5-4,TGTGCCAGCAGCTCCTTTTGGGGCGCGGACTATGGCTACACCTTC,CASSSFWGADYGYTF
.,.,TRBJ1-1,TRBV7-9,TGTGCCAGCAGCTTCATGGCTTCCCGGGTGAACACTGAAGCTTTCTTT,CASSFMASRVNTEAFF
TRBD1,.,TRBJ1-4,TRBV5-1,TGCGCCAGCAGCTCGCGGGTCGGCGGGACAGCTAATGAAAAACTGTTTTTT,CASSSRVGGTANEKLFF
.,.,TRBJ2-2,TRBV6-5,TGTGCCAGCAGTTACTCCGCGGAAGGGGAGCTGTTTTTT,CASSYSAEGELFF
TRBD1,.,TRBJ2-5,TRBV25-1,TGTGCCAGCAGTGCAGGGGGCAAGCAAGAGACCCAGTACTTC,CASSAGGKQETQYF
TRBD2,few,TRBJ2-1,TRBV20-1,TGCAGTGCTCGTGGGACTAGCGGGAGGGGCACGAGCTACAATGAGCAGTTCTTC,CSARGTSGRGTSYNEQFF
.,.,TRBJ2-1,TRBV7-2,TGTGCCAGCAGCTCCGACAGCTCCTACAATGAGCAGTTCTTC,CASSSDSSYNEQFF
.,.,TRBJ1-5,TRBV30,TGTGCCTTTTCCGCCGGGGGAAATCAGCCCCAGCATTTT,CAFSAGGNQPQHF
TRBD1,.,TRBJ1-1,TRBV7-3,TGTGCCAGCAGCCAGGGGGCGCGGACTGAAGCTTTCTTT,CASSQGARTEAFF
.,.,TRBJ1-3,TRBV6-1,TGTGCCAGCAGTGAAGCGCGGGGGTCTGGAAACACCATATATTTT,CASSEARGSGNTIYF
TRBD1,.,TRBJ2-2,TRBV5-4,TGTGCCAGCAGCTTTCGACAGGGGAACACCGGGGAGCTGTTTTTT,CASSFRQGNTGELFF
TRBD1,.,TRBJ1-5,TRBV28,TGTGCCAGCAGTCTGGACAGGACGAGCAATCAGCCCCAGCATTTT,CASSLDRTSNQPQHF
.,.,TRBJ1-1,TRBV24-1,TGTGCCACCAGTGATTTAGGCAGATCTACGGGTGCTGAAGCTTTCTTT,CATSDLGRSTGAEAFF
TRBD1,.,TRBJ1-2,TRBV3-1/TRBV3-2,TGTGCCAGCAGCCAAGATATTGGGACAGGGGTAAGGAAGGGCTACACCTTC,CASSQDIGTGVRKGYTF
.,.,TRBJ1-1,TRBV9,TGTGCCAGCAGCGCCGCGGGGGCCTTCATGAACACTGAAGCTTTCTTT,CASSAAGAFMNTEAFF
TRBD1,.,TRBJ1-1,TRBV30,TGTGCCTGGAGGCAGGGGGCGAACACTGAAGCTTTCTTT,CAWRQGANTEAFF
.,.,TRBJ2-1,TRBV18,TGTGCCAGCTCACCAAATCGGCAGGGCAATGAGCAGTTCTTC,CASSPNRQGNEQFF
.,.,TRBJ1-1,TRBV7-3,TGTGCCAGCAGCACAGGGAACACTGAAGCTTTCTTT,CASSTGNTEAFF
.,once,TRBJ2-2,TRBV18,TGTGCCAGCTCACCGGTGGCAGCGCCGACCGGGGAGCTGTTTTTT,CASSPVAAPTGELFF
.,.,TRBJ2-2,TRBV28,TGTGCCAGCAGTTCCCGGGACATACTGTCGAACACCGGGGAGCTGTTTTTT,CASSSRDILSNTGELFF
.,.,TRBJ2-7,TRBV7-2,TGTGCCAGCAGTTGGGGTAGACAGTCCGGCGAGCAGTACTTC,CASSWGRQSGEQYF
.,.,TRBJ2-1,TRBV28,TGTGCCAGCAGTTTGAGTCAGGGATCTGAGCAGTTCTTC,CASSLSQGSEQFF
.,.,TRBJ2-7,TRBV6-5,TGTGCCAGCAGTGACTCGAGTGACGAGCAGTACTTC,CASSDSSDEQYF
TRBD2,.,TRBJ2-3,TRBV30,TGTGCCTGGAGTGTAGGGACTAGCGGGGGTGCCGATACGCAGTATTTT,CAWSVGTSGGADTQYF
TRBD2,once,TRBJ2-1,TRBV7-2,TGTGCCAGCACCCCTCTAGCGGGATATTACAATGAGCAGTTCTTC,CASTPLAGYYNEQFF
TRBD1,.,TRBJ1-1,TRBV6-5,TGTGCCAGCAGGAAATCCGACAGGGGGAACACTGAAGCTTTCTTT,CASRKSDRGNTEAFF
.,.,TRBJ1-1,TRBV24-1,TGTGCCACCAGTGAGTCTGACACTGAAGCTTTCTTT,CATSESDTEAFF
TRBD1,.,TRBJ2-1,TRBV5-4,TGTGCCAGCAGCTATGCCCGGGACAGCAATGAGCAGTTCTTC,CASSYARDSNEQFF
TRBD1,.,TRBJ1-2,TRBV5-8,TGTGCCAGCAGCCTACATCTGGGGACAGGGAAAATTAACTATGGCTACACCTTC,CASSLHLGTGKINYGYTF
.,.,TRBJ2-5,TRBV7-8,TGTGCCAGCAGCTCTGGGACTTGGCAAGAGACCCAGTACTTC,CASSSGTWQETQYF
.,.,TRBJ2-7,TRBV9,TGTGCCAGCAGCGAGGGACAACAATTCTACGAGCAGTACTTC,CASSEGQQFYEQYF
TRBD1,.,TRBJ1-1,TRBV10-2,TGCGCCAGCAGTACCCACGGTTTCAGGACAGGGGACACTGAAGCTTTCTTT,CASSTHGFRTGDTEAFF
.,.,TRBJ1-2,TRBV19,TGTGCCAGTAGTATCCAGGCAGGGGTGAACTATGGCTACACCTTC,CASSIQAGVNYGYTF
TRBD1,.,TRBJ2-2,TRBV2,TGTGCCAGCAGTGAAAGGGGGACAGGGGGCGCTCTAGCGGGAGAGTCTGGGGAGCTGTTTTTT,CASSERGTGGALAGESGELFF
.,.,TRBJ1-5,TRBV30,TGTGCCTGGAGTGCCGGGAACGATCAGCCCCAGCATTTT,CAWSAGNDQPQHF
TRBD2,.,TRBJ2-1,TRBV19,TGTGCCAGTAGTGTTCGGGGGGGCGGGTACAATGAGCAGTTCTTC,CASSVRGGGYNEQFF
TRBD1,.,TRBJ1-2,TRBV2,TGTGCCAGATATGACAGGGCTCCTAACTATGGCTACACCTTC,CARYDRAPNYGYTF
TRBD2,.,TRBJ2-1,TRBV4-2,TGTGCCAGCAGCCAGTTAGCGGGGGCCCCCTCCTACAATGAGCAGTTCTTC,CASSQLAGAPSYNEQFF
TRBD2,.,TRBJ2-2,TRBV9,TGTGCCAGCAGCGTATTAGCTAGCGGGAGGGCTCACACCGGGGAGCTGTTTTTT,CASSVLASGRAHTGELFF
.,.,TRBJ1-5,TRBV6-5,TGTGCCAGCAGTCCCTACCAGGGTTTAGGTCAGCCCCAGCATTTT,CASSPYQGLGQPQHF
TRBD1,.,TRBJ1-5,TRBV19,TGTGCCAGTAGGTACAGGGGGGTTAATAATCAGCCCCAGCATTTT,CASRYRGVNNQPQHF
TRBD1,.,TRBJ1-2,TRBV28,TGTGCCAGCAGTTCAGGGGGTTATCTCTATGGCTACACCTTC,CASSSGGYLYGYTF
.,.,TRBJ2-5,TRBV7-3,TGTGCCAGCAGCTCAACAGGGAGGGCCAAGGAGACCCAGTACTTC,CASSSTGRAKETQYF
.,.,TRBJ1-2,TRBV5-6,TGTGCCAGCAGCTTGACAGGTCCTCTTCAACTAAGTGGCTACACCTTC,CASSLTGPLQLSGYTF
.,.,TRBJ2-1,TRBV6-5,TGTGCCAGTTGCTCTCCGAGCTCCTACAATGAGCAGTTCTTC,CASCSPSSYNEQFF